This passage covers 15 T cell receptor beta chains from one sample sequenced in a study of long-term antiretroviral therapy in people with HIV (dated by TCRdb to 2022 to 2024). The immunoSEQ hsTCRB v3.0 assay was used at survey level resolution for TRB variable region sequencing. Not all clones reach the TCRdb copy of this immuneACCESS table, which keeps in-frame sequences only. Checked studies attribute under half of the gap to unresolved V genes and leave the rest unexplained. The sample has over 25,000 clones on record, about 84% of them singletons. Roughly 10% of the sample is taken by the ten largest. This material consisted of unsorted PBMCs, taken 0.8 years before starting antiretroviral therapy. Receptors originate from a man in his late teens or twenties with HIV.

This rearrangement joins TRBV5-1 to TRBJ2-5; no reliable D call. Trimming removed 0 bases from V and 2 bases from J, with 11 bases in between. The CDR3 spans 15 residues. Germline V gene data show CDR1 as SGHRS and CDR2 as YFSETQ. In DNA, the CDR3 is TGCGCCAGCAGCTTGGCCGGGCAGATACAAGAGACCCAGTACTTC. Protein sequence: CASSLAGQIQETQYF. Combining the CDR3 with reference TRBV5-1 and TRBJ2-5 gives the whole variable domain KAGVTQTPRYLIKTRGQQVTLSCSPISGHRSVSWYQQTPGQGLQFLFEYFSETQRNKGNFPGRFSGRQFSNSRSEMNVSTLELGDSALYLCASSLAGQIQETQYFGPGTRLLVL.

The chain carries TRBV9 and TRBJ2-2; no clear D gene. V shed 2 bases and J shed 7 bases, with 6 bases lying between them. CDR3 length: 12 residues. The germline V gene encodes CDR1 SGDLS and CDR2 YYNGEE. The CDR3 sequence: CASSVFGGELFF. The CDR3 nucleotides read TGTGCCAGCAGCGTGTTCGGCGGGGAGCTGTTTTTT.

Regarding this clone: This sample also contains other DNA sequences that code for the same CDR3. The DNA for the CDR3 is TGTGCCATCAGTGAAGGGGACCTCAACAATCAGCCCCAGCATTTT. It codes for CAISEGDLNNQPQHF. V usage is TRBV10-3 and J usage is TRBJ1-5; a weak D match, TRBD1 (5 bases). This CDR3 comprises 15 residues. Trimming took off 3 bases at V and 3 bases at J, with 12 bases between the two ends. The germline CDR1 and CDR2 sequences are ENHRY and SYGVKD.

This chain connects TRBV6-6 to TRBJ1-1, with TRBD1 identical over 11 bases. The germline V gene has CDR1 MNHNY and CDR2 SVGAGI (reference sequence). The V segment lost 6 bases and the J segment 4 bases; nucleotides outside the gene matches: 10. The CDR3 sequence is 16 residues long. The chain's CDR3 is CASSSTRTGGTTEAFF. CDR3 coding DNA: TGTGCCAGCAGCTCCACCAGGACAGGGGGCACCACTGAAGCTTTCTTT.

The V gene is TRBV7-3, the J gene TRBJ1-2; D remains unclear. The V end was cut by 1 base, the J end by 5 bases, with 8 bases between. CDR3 length equals 13 residues. CDR1 is SGHTA and CDR2 is FQGTGA in the germline V gene. As DNA, the CDR3 is TGTGCCAGCAGCTTAAACCCAAAATATGGCTACACCTTC. Encoded protein: CASSLNPKYGYTF.

J is TRBJ2-7 and V is TRBV9; 14 bases are shared with TRBD2. The V and J ends lost 0 bases and 5 bases, in that order; junction bases with no gene match: 7. Per the germline V gene, CDR1 is SGDLS and CDR2 is YYNGEE. The CDR3 has 17 amino acids. The CDR3 DNA follows: TGTGCCAGCAGCGTAGCACAGGGACTAGCGGGAGACCACGAGCAGTACTTC. This encodes CASSVAQGLAGDHEQYF.

This clone is deemed medium-sized (0.01 to 0.1%). This sequence joins TRBV10-3 and TRBJ2-7, with 7 bases lining up with TRBD1. The V and J ends lost 4 bases and 4 bases, in that order; junction bases with no gene match: 7. Germline V gives CDR1 ENHRY, CDR2 SYGVKD. The CDR3 has 14 amino acids. The CDR3 nucleotides are TGTGCCATCAGTGTCGCACAGGGGATGTACGAGCAGTACTTC. This gives the protein CAISVAQGMYEQYF.

The chain recombines TRBV10-2 with TRBJ2-5, with unresolved D. This CDR3 has 13 residues. V shed 6 bases and J shed 4 bases, with 12 bases lying between them. CDR1 is WSHSY and CDR2 is SAAADI in the germline V gene. The CDR3 protein is CASRMRGAETQYF. CDR3 DNA: TGCGCCAGCAGGATGCGAGGTGCAGAGACCCAGTACTTC.

V is TRBV13 and J is TRBJ1-5, with TRBD1 as a possible D gene (5 bases). This CDR3 comprises 15 residues. The V and J ends lost 5 bases and 0 bases respectively, with 11 bases between them. The germline gives CDR1 PRHDT, CDR2 FYEKMQ (reference sequence). In DNA, the CDR3 is TGTGCCAGCAGCCAAGGGGACCCTAGCAATCAGCCCCAGCATTTT. Encoded protein: CASSQGDPSNQPQHF.

This chain uses TRBV5-4 with TRBJ2-2; 9 positions match TRBD2. CDR1 and CDR2 from the germline V gene are SGHNT and YYREEE (reference sequence). V gave up 2 bases and J gave up 6 bases; unmatched junction bases: 2. The CDR3 covers 14 residues. CDR3 protein: CASSFSGSAGELFF. In DNA, the CDR3 is TGTGCCAGCAGCTTTAGCGGGAGTGCCGGGGAGCTGTTTTTT.

As to this clone: A junction end diverges from the germline sequence, so it may reflect a read error. The chain recombines TRBV7-7 with TRBJ2-7, with 12 nucleotides matching TRBD1. Germline loops: CDR1 SSHAT, CDR2 FNYEAQ (reference sequence). The CDR3 totals 14 residues. The DNA of the CDR3 is TGTGCTAGCAGCCCGGGACAGGGGGCATGGGAGCAGTACTTC. It specifies CASSPGQGAWEQYF. The whole variable domain, filled in from reference TRBV7-7 and TRBJ2-7, reads GAGVSQSPRYKVTKRGQDVTLRCDPISSHATLYWYQQALGQGPEFLTYFNYEAQPDKSGLPSDRFSAERPEGSISTLTIQRTEQRDSAMYRCASSPGQGAWEQYFGPGTRLTVT.

The rearrangement links TRBV6-7 to TRBJ2-7; the D gene is possibly TRBD1 (5 bases). TRBV6-7 is an open reading frame whose function is uncertain. V lost 5 bases and J lost 2, with 16 bases in between. This CDR3 comprises 15 residues. For the CDR3, the DNA is TGTGCCAGCAGTCCCCCCGGCGCAGGGCCCTACGAGCAGTACTTC. This translates into CASSPPGAGPYEQYF.

This chain connects TRBV2 to TRBJ1-1, with TRBD1 matching over 8 bases. Germline V lookup: CDR1 SNHLY, CDR2 FYNNEI. The CDR3 runs to 13 residues. The J segment lost 4 bases and the V segment lost 6 bases, leaving 4 bases of the junction unmatched. In DNA form, the CDR3 reads TGTGCCAGCAGGGGTGACAGGGGCACTGAAGCTTTCTTT. Protein: CASRGDRGTEAFF.

This clone occurred a few times. J is TRBJ2-7 and V is TRBV7-2; tentatively, D is TRBD2 (6 bases). CDR3 size: 14 residues. Germline V gene sequence: CDR1 SGHTA, CDR2 FQGNSA. The V end lost 4 bases, the J end lost 2 bases, and 12 bases lay between the germline ends. As DNA, the CDR3 is TGTGCCAGCAGCTGGGACTGGGGACCCTACGAGCAGTACTTC. This translates into CASSWDWGPYEQYF. The entire variable domain, with the rest obtained from reference TRBV7-2 and TRBJ2-7, is as follows: GAGVSQSPSNKVTEKGKDVELRCDPISGHTALYWYRQSLGQGLEFLIYFQGNSAPDKSGLPSDRFSAERTGGSVSTLTIQRTQQEDSAVYLCASSWDWGPYEQYFGPGTRLTVT.

The DNA for the CDR3 is TGCGCCAGCAGTCAAAAGGGGGCGCTTGGTTCACCCCTCCACTTT. This encodes CASSQKGALGSPLHF. The gene calls are TRBV23-1 and TRBJ1-6; the match to TRBD1 covers 7 bases. TRBV23-1 is sorted into the ORF group, with uncertain function. This CDR3 contains 15 residues. V lost 2 bases to trimming and J lost 9 bases; unmatched junction nucleotides: 7.